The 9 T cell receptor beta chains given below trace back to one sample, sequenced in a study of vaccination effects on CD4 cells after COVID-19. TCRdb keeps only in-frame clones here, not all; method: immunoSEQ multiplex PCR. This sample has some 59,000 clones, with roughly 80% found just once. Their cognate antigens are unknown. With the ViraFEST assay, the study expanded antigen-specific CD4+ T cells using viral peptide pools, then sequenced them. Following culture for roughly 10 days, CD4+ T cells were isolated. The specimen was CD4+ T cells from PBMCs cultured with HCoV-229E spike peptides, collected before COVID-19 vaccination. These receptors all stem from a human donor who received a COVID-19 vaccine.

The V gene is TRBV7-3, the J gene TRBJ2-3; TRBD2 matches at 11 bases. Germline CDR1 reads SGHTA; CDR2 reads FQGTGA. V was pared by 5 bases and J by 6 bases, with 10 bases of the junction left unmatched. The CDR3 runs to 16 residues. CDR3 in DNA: TGTGCCAGCAGCCGGACTAGCGGGTTTCTCGGGGATACGCAGTATTTT. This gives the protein CASSRTSGFLGDTQYF. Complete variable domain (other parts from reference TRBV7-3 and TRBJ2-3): GAGVSQTPSNKVTEKGKYVELRCDPISGHTALYWYRQSLGQGPEFLIYFQGTGAADDSGLPNDRFFAVRPEGSVSTLKIQRTERGDSAVYLCASSRTSGFLGDTQYFGPGTRLTVL.

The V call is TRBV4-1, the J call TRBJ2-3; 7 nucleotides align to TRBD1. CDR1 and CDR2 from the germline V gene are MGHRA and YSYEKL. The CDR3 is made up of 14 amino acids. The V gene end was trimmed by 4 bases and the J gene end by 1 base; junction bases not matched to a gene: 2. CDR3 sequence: CASSRTGGTDTQYF. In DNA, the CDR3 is TGCGCCAGCAGCCGGACAGGCGGCACAGATACGCAGTATTTT.

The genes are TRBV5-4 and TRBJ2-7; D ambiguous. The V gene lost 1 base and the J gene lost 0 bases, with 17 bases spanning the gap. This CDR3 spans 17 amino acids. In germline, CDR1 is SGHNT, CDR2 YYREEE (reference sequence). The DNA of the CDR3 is TGTGCCAGCAGCTTGCAGTCTGAGTTAGAACCCTCCTACGAGCAGTACGTC. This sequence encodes CASSLQSELEPSYEQYV.

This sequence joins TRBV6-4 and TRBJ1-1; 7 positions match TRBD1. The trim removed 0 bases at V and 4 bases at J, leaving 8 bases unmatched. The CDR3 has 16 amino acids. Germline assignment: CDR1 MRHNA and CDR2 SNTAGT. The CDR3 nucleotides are TGTGCCAGCAGTGACTCGAAGGGGGCGCGAGGCACTGAAGCTTTCTTT. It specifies CASSDSKGARGTEAFF.

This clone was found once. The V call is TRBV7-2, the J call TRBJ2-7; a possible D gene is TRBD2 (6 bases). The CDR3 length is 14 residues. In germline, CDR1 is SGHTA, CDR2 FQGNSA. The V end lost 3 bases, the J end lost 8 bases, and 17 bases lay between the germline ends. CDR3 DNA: TGTGCCAGCAGCTTGCCCCGGGACTGCACTCAGCAGTACGTC. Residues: CASSLPRDCTQQYV.

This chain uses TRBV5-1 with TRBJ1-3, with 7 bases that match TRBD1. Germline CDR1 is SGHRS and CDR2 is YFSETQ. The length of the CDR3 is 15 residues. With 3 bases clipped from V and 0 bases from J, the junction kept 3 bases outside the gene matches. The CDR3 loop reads CASSWDSSSGNTIYF. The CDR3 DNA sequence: TGCGCCAGCAGCTGGGACAGCTCCTCTGGAAACACCATATATTTT.

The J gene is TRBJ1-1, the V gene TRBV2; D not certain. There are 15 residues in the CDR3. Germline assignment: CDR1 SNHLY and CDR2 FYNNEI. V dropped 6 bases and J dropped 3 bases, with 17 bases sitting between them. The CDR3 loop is CASRREQTRDTEAFF. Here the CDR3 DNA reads TGTGCCAGCAGAAGGGAGCAGACTAGGGACACTGAAGCTTTCTTT.

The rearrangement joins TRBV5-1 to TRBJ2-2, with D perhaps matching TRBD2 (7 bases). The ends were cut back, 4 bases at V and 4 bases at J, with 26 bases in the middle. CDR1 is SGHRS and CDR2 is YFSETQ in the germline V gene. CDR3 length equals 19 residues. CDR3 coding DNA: TGCGCCAGCAGCCCCGGCGTATCGGGGGCGGGGGAGTTCACCGGGGAGCTGTTTTTT. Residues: CASSPGVSGAGEFTGELFF.

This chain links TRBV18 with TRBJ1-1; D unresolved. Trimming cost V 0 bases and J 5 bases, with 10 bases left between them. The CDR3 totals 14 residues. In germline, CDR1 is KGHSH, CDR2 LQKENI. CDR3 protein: CASSPPIGRTEAFF. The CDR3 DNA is TGTGCCAGCTCACCACCGATCGGTCGGACTGAAGCTTTCTTT.